The T cell receptor beta chain under discussion was sequenced for a study of shared clonotypes between healthy human individuals. This CDR3 comprises 14 residues. V shed 8 bases, J shed 5 bases, and the junction held 12 bases outside the gene matches. CDR1 and CDR2 (germline): MNHEY, SMNVEV (reference sequence). The genomic DNA of each subset was split evenly across several immunoSEQ plates. Unsorted PBMCs provided DNA that was sequenced on ten immunoSEQ deep assay plates. Data came from immunoSEQ multiplex PCR; TCRdb stores just in-frame clones and leaves some out. The table includes about half a million clones, roughly 80% detected once.

The rearrangement joins TRBV27 to TRBJ2-7; 7 bases align to TRBD2. Sequencing was done on a sample of PBMCs. The TCR originated in a woman aged 40 to 49 in good health. Some clones in this sample may be carry-over from other donors' samples. The CDR3: CASRNYTGGNEQYF. The CDR3, as DNA: TGTGCCAGCCGAAATTACACGGGAGGTAACGAGCAGTACTTC.